The 8 T cell receptor beta chains given below trace back to one sample, sequenced in a study of blood T cell repertoires in COVID-19 (dated by TCRdb to 2018 to 2021). The library was obtained by the immunoSEQ multiplex PCR assay. TCRdb mirrors the immuneACCESS table, restricted to in-frame sequences. Some clones are absent from its copies; in checked studies, under half trace to an unresolved V gene, and the reason for the others is unknown. The sample table holds around 170,000 clones, of which approximately 80% were seen once. Approximately 15% of the sample is in the top ten clones. The sequencing input was PBMCs or T cells enriched from blood (not recorded which). The receptors come from a man aged 60-69 years who had been exposed to COVID-19.

The V and J genes are TRBV2 and TRBJ2-6; a possible D gene is TRBD1 (5 bases). V lost 6 bases, J lost 0 bases, and 12 bases lay in between. The length of the CDR3 is 16 residues. The germline gives CDR1 SNHLY, CDR2 FYNNEI. The CDR3 region is CASSRQSVSGANVLTF. The DNA of the CDR3 is TGTGCCAGCAGCAGACAGAGCGTCTCTGGGGCCAACGTCCTGACTTTC.

The chain recombines TRBV6-5 with TRBJ2-1, with D maybe TRBD1 (6 bases). CDR3 length equals 13 residues. V lost 7 bases to trimming and J lost 8 bases, with 15 bases between them. CDR1 is MNHEY, CDR2 SVGAGI, per germline. CDR3 sequence: CASTKSQGYEQFF. Written as DNA, the CDR3 is TGTGCCAGCACCAAATCACAGGGCTATGAGCAGTTCTTC.

The chain couples TRBV4-3 to TRBJ1-2, with D hard to call. Germline V CDR1 and CDR2: LGHNA, YSLEER. The length of the CDR3 is 14 residues. V shed 3 bases and J shed 6 bases, with 14 bases lying between them. The CDR3 reads CASSQLAGWDGYTF. The CDR3 region has the DNA TGCGCCAGCAGCCAGCTTGCAGGTTGGGATGGCTACACCTTC.

Regarding this clone: One junction end does not reproduce the germline sequence, and a read error may be involved. The gene calls are TRBV29-1 and TRBJ2-1; tentatively, D is TRBD2 (6 bases). Germline CDR1 is SQVTM and CDR2 is ANQGSEA. This CDR3 has 12 residues. CDR3 bases: TGCAGCGATCGGGACTCCCACAATGAGCAGTTCTTC. Encoded protein: CSDRDSHNEQFF.

The chain couples TRBV19 to TRBJ2-3, with 9 positions matching TRBD2. With 4 bases clipped from V and 7 bases from J, the junction kept 9 bases outside the gene matches. The germline V gene encodes CDR1 LNHDA and CDR2 SQIVND (reference sequence). This CDR3 contains 15 residues. The DNA of the CDR3 is TGTGCCAGTAGTAGGGCGCTAGCGGGACCGTATACGCAGTATTTT. Protein product: CASSRALAGPYTQYF.

This rearrangement joins TRBV2 to TRBJ1-1; D possibly corresponds to TRBD1 (6 bases). V was cut by 6 bases and J by 2 bases, with 10 bases left in between. CDR1 is SNHLY and CDR2 is FYNNEI in the germline V gene. The CDR3 is 13 residues long. CDR3 sequence (DNA): TGTGCCAGCAGAATCAGGGGTAACACTGAAGCTTTCTTT. It codes for CASRIRGNTEAFF. Complete variable domain (other parts from reference TRBV2 and TRBJ1-1): EPEVTQTPSHQVTQMGQEVILRCVPISNHLYFYWYRQILGQKVEFLVSFYNNEISEKSEIFDDQFSVERPDGSNFTLKIRSTKLEDSAMYFCASRIRGNTEAFFGQGTRLTVV.

The chain is built from TRBV11-3 and TRBJ1-2, with 7 bases aligning to TRBD1. This CDR3 comprises 14 residues. After removal of 5 bases from V and 2 bases from J, the junction contained 5 bases not matched to a gene. Per the germline V gene, CDR1 is SGHNT and CDR2 is YENEEA. The CDR3 coding sequence is TGTGCCAGCAGCCCTCGACAGGGAAACTATGGCTACACCTTC. As protein: CASSPRQGNYGYTF.

The V and J genes are TRBV15 and TRBJ1-2, with D perhaps TRBD1 (6 bases). Germline V gene lookup returns CDR1 LNHNV and CDR2 YYDKDF (reference sequence). The V end was cut by 5 bases, the J end by 8 bases, with 15 bases between. This CDR3 has 13 residues. CDR3 sequence (DNA): TGTGCCACCAGCCGTACTGGGGGCGTCGGCTACACCTTC. This codes for CATSRTGGVGYTF.